The present T cell receptor beta chain was sequenced within a study of regulatory T cells in long-lasting Graves disease. Study as a whole: To qualify as persistent, Graves' disease required over 5 years of antithyroid drugs with positive TSH receptor antibodies.

Germline CDR1 is MDHEN and CDR2 is SYDVKM. The CDR3 has 16 amino acids. V dropped 2 bases and J dropped 0 bases, with 12 bases sitting between them. The time point: persistent/refractory GD, antithyroid drugs over 5 years with positive TRAb. TCR sequences were obtained from RNA taken from PBMCs. Peripheral blood, around 9 milliliters per patient, was collected in EDTA tubes. Broader study findings: Between persistent patients, around 2,900 public clonotypes were shared, exceeding the roughly 920 shared between new patients. Peripheral blood, not thyroid tissue, was the sole material studied.

Building of the TCR beta libraries involved iRepertoire HTBI primers and Arm-PCR of CDR3 regions. TCRdb reprocessed the multiplex PCR reads with MiXCR, giving one entry per CDR3 protein. The data hold about 460,000 distinct CDR3 sequences, with about 22% observed a single time. Concerning this clonotype: Its target is not known.

The TCR comes from a female donor with Graves disease. The V gene is TRBV28, the J gene TRBJ2-3; TRBD2 might be the D (5 bases). Sequencing was performed on peripheral blood mononuclear cells (PBMCs), taken when the disease was refractory, from a patient treated with antithyroid drugs. The CDR3 loop reads CASSLMRALSTDTQYF. CDR3 nucleotide sequence: TGTGCCAGCAGTTTAATGAGGGCCTTAAGCACAGATACGCAGTATTTT.